Listed here is a single T cell receptor beta chain. This clone was seen once. No antigen is known for it. No base quality information exists; no much larger clone differs at one position. The entry originates in a study of control samples from healthy donors and cancer patients (dated by TCRdb to 2020 to 2022). The library came from the immunoSEQ multiplex PCR assay. In TCRdb, the immuneACCESS table is reduced to in-frame sequences with V and J assigned. These tables do not hold every clone; where another copy was compared, an unresolved V gene accounts for under half, and the others remain unexplained. The sample table contains about 150,000 clones; only one count was recorded for approximately 90% of them. The ten top clones hold 0.68% of the sample. The germline V gene encodes CDR1 SGDLS and CDR2 YYNGEE. Taken from cysteine to phenylalanine, the CDR3 has 17 residues. The DNA shown is the 51-base CDR3, in frame from base 1. The junction shows trimming of 0 bases on V and 5 bases on J, and the gene matches do not reach 13 bases of it.

The rearranged segments are TRBV9 and TRBJ2-5; a stretch of 7 junction bases matches TRBD2. The sequence derives from a woman in her twenties or thirties in good health. Material: blood. The DNA sequence is as follows: TGTGCCAGCAGCGTAGGGCCTGGCGGGAGCAGGAAGGAGACCCAGTACTTC. It codes for CASSVGPGGSRKETQYF.